This record concerns one TCR beta chain sequence. Sample time point: patch test 3, about 24 weeks after DPC sensitization. Documented treatment: therapeutic diphenylcyclopropenone sensitization with weekly scalp DPC. This sample was taken from a study of human T cells and chemical hapten exposure. TCRdb passed the RACE reads through MiXCR, listing each CDR3 protein once. The profile covers approximately 97,000 distinct CDR3 sequences, with around a quarter appearing a single time and over 9% taken by the ten largest. This CDR3 comprises 13 residues. Germline CDR1 and CDR2: SGHNT and YYREEE (reference sequence). V lost 7 bases and J 5 bases, leaving 16 bases between the germline ends.

Specimen: whole blood, collected in connection with sensitization to the hapten diphenylcyclopropenone (DPC). The chain joins TRBV5-4 to TRBJ2-7; unclear D gene. This TCR derives from a man aged 35-49 years with alopecia areata. Some clones in this sample may be carry-over from other donors' samples. The CDR3 sequence: CASGPGPTDEQYF. As DNA, the CDR3 is TGTGCCAGCGGCCCCGGCCCTACGGACGAGCAGTACTTC.